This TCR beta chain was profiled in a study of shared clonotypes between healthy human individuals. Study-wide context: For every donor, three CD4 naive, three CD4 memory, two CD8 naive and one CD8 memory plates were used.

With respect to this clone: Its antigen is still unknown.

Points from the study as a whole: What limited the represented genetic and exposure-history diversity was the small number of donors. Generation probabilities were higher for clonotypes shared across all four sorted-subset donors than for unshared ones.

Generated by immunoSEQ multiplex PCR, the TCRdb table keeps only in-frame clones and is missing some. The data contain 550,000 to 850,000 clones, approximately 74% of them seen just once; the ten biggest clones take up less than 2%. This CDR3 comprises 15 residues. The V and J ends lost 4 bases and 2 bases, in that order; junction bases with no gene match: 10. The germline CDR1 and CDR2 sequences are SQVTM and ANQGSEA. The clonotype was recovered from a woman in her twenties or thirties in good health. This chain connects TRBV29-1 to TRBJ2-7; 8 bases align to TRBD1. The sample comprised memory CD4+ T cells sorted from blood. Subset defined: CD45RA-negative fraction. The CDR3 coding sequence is TGCAGCGTTGGGCCGACCGGGACAGGCCCCTACGAGCAGTACTTC. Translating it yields CSVGPTGTGPYEQYF.